The sequence of this T cell receptor (beta chain) was determined in a study of CD8+ T cells in alopecia areata. On the study more broadly: The authors grafted skin from roughly 6-12-month-old C3H/HeJ donors with spontaneous alopecia onto 7-10-week-old female C3H/HeJ mice. Whole-study findings and limits: More clonal than normal scalp was lesional scalp, particularly alopecia totalis/universalis.

Sequencing used cDNA as its template, made by extracting RNA and reverse transcribing it. Clones were read by immunoSEQ multiplex PCR, and TCRdb kept only the in-frame ones, dropping some. The table lists over 100,000 clones, with no singletons. This clone appeared many times. The target antigen is unknown. The DNA translation disagrees with the TCRdb protein at residue 13, so the protein in this description comes from the DNA. The gene names here belong to mouse. From the germline J gene comes the end of the CDR3, since the read stops 3 residues before it. The CDR3 runs 16 residues. With 1 base clipped from V and 3 bases from J, the junction kept 5 bases outside the gene matches. Germline values: CDR1 NSQYPW, CDR2 LRSPGD (reference sequence).

The TCR originated in a C3H/HeJ mouse with alopecia areata. The strain's MHC: H2-k. Source material: lesional skin. V and J are TRBV1 and TRBJ1-3, with 8 bases fitting TRBD1. The sequenced part of the CDR3 DNA is TGCACCTGCAGTGCAGGGACAGGGAAACTTGGAAATACG. It codes for CTCSAGTGKLGNT. The full-length CDR3 reads as CTCSAGTGKLGNTLYF.